This T cell receptor (beta chain) was captured by sequencing in a study of T cells in Graves' hyperthyroidism and ophthalmopathy. V shed 7 bases and J 5 bases; nucleotides not matched to a gene: 5. This CDR3 region has 13 residues. Amplification targeted TCR beta CDR3 regions from RNA transcripts. The TCR CDR3 was amplified in a first-round RT-PCR using the HTBI primer set. MiXCR was run by TCRdb on the multiplex PCR reads, yielding one entry per CDR3 protein. The sample lists 300,000 to 400,000 distinct CDR3 sequences, roughly 14% seen once, with about 20% in the top ten. Regarding the study as a whole: Blood also showed most of the thyroid clonotypes that were expanded above 0.001.

This clonotype was counted at least ten times. Its antigen is not known. It was uncontrolled infection, other autoimmune disease, pregnancy or lactation that excluded patients. The V gene is TRBV12-3 or TRBV12-4, the J gene TRBJ1-2, with 9 bases that match TRBD1. The sample taken for sequencing was blood. The origin of this receptor is a woman in her twenties or thirties with Graves' ophthalmopathy. CDR3 loop: CASTPGQGYGYTF. CDR3 sequence (DNA): TGTGCCAGCACCCCGGGACAGGGATATGGCTACACCTTC.